This T cell receptor beta chain was sequenced during a study of blood T cell repertoires in COVID-19. Study-wide background: Sites across the United States, Italy and Spain contributed samples from acute and convalescent COVID-19.

The data were produced by immunoSEQ multiplex PCR, yet TCRdb's version contains in-frame clones alone and is incomplete. The data contain more than 150,000 clones, about 79% of them singletons. The CDR3 contains 11 residues. V was shortened by 6 bases and J by 5 bases, with 11 bases between the two germline ends. CDR1 is DFQATT, CDR2 SNEGSKA, per germline (reference sequence). Sequencing used peripheral blood. The V gene is TRBV20-1, the J gene TRBJ2-7; D unresolved. The sequence was obtained from a woman in her seventies with acute or convalescent COVID-19. The CDR3 DNA follows: TGCAGTGCCAACGCGGTAAACGAGCAGTACTTC. Protein product: CSANAVNEQYF.